What follows are 19 T cell receptor beta chains derived from one specimen sequenced in a study of blood T cell repertoires in COVID-19. The repertoire was sequenced with immunoSEQ multiplex PCR; TCRdb's copy has only in-frame clones and lacks some. The sample has roughly 390,000 clones, about 87% seen once. The sample taken for sequencing was peripheral blood. The receptors derive from a woman aged 25 to 39 with COVID-19, enrolled during active disease.

This chain uses TRBV24-1 with TRBJ2-2; D is perhaps TRBD1 (6 bases). Germline CDR1 is KGHDR and CDR2 is SFDVKD. The CDR3 is made up of 17 amino acids. The germline V and J ends were trimmed by 3 bases and 2 bases, with 15 bases remaining between them. The CDR3 bases are TGTGCCACCAGTGATCCGCACCGGGACACAAACACCGGGGAGCTGTTTTTT. It translates to CATSDPHRDTNTGELFF.

This chain links TRBV7-2 with TRBJ2-1; 9 bases are shared with TRBD2. The CDR3 is 19 amino acids. J lost 5 bases, V lost 3 bases, and 17 bases had no gene match. Germline V gives CDR1 SGHTA, CDR2 FQGNSA. The CDR3 spells CASSLGPYGREGLNNEQFF. The CDR3 DNA follows: TGTGCCAGCAGCTTGGGCCCCTATGGGCGGGAGGGCCTCAACAATGAGCAGTTCTTC.

The chain is built from TRBV6-5 and TRBJ2-1, with a tentative D call TRBD2 (6 bases). V lost 4 bases and J lost 2, with 12 bases in between. Germline V gene data show CDR1 as MNHEY and CDR2 as SVGAGI. The CDR3 is made up of 15 amino acids. The CDR3 loop reads CASSLAGSAYNEQFF. CDR3 nucleotides: TGTGCCAGCAGTTTGGCGGGATCTGCCTACAATGAGCAGTTCTTC.

The chain combines TRBV2 with TRBJ2-5; perhaps TRBD2 as D (8 bases). The CDR3 sequence is 16 residues long. Germline-derived CDR1 and CDR2 are SNHLY and FYNNEI. Trimming stripped 6 bases from V and 0 bases from J, with 17 bases between. CDR3 sequence (DNA): TGTGCCAGCAGAGAGGGGGCTAGCGGGTACCAAGAGACCCAGTACTTC. Residues: CASREGASGYQETQYF.

This clone showed up just a few times. The rearrangement links TRBV3-1 (or the pseudogene TRBV3-2) to TRBJ2-5; TRBD1 might be the D (6 bases). Trimming cost V 1 base and J 5 bases, with 14 bases left between them. Looked up from germline, CDR1 is LGHDT and CDR2 is YNNKEL (reference sequence). The CDR3 is made up of 15 amino acids. This CDR3 is CASSQGQGFAETQYF. CDR3 bases: TGTGCCAGCAGCCAAGGGCAGGGGTTCGCGGAGACCCAGTACTTC.

This chain links TRBV6-5 with TRBJ1-2, with D perhaps matching TRBD1 (6 bases). Deletions cut 2 bases from V and 2 bases from J, with 15 bases between. The CDR3 consists of 16 residues. CDR1 is MNHEY, CDR2 SVGAGI, per germline. The CDR3 bases are TGTGCCAGCAGTTACGGTTCCAGGGGTTCGAACTATGGCTACACCTTC. Translated: CASSYGSRGSNYGYTF.

The genes are TRBV29-1 and TRBJ1-2; 7 positions agree with TRBD1. V was pared by 4 bases and J by 5 bases, with 16 bases of the junction left unmatched. Germline V gene data show CDR1 as SQVTM and CDR2 as ANQGSEA. The CDR3 is 16 residues long. CDR3 nucleotides: TGCAGCGTTGTAGAGGGAAGTATAGACAGGGCGTATGGCTACACCTTC. Translation gives CSVVEGSIDRAYGYTF.

V gene TRBV11-2 combines with J gene TRBJ1-4; 9 positions match TRBD1. V shed 2 bases, J shed 7 bases, and the junction held 2 bases outside the gene matches. The V gene's germline CDR1 is SGHAT and CDR2 FQNNGV. This CDR3 spans 14 amino acids. The chain's CDR3 is CASSLRTGVEKLFF. CDR3 coding DNA: TGTGCCAGCAGCTTAAGGACAGGGGTTGAAAAACTGTTTTTT.

The chain recombines TRBV4-3 with TRBJ1-1, with a possible D match to TRBD1 (5 bases). The CDR3 spans 14 residues. V was trimmed by 0 bases and J by 8 bases, leaving 13 bases between them. Germline V gene lookup returns CDR1 LGHNA and CDR2 YSLEER. The chain's CDR3 is CASSQEAGGLEAFF. The CDR3 nucleotides read TGCGCCAGCAGCCAAGAAGCGGGGGGTTTGGAAGCTTTCTTT.

The chain recombines TRBV11-2 with TRBJ2-5; D is perhaps TRBD2 (5 bases). The length of the CDR3 is 13 residues. V was clipped by 5 bases and J by 2 bases, with 9 bases between them. Germline V gene lookup returns CDR1 SGHAT and CDR2 FQNNGV. The CDR3: CASSTGSQETQYF. CDR3 nucleotide sequence: TGTGCCAGCAGCACGGGGTCTCAAGAGACCCAGTACTTC.

The chain carries TRBV28 and TRBJ1-4; 8 bases match TRBD1. V lost 5 bases and J lost 5; bases outside the gene matches: 7. Germline V gene data show CDR1 as MDHEN and CDR2 as SYDVKM. This CDR3 is built from 15 residues. In DNA, the CDR3 is TGTGCCAGCAGTCCCTCCGGGACAGGAAATGAAAAACTGTTTTTT. Translating it yields CASSPSGTGNEKLFF.

The chain joins TRBV2 to TRBJ1-2; D ambiguous. This CDR3 has 15 amino acids. Trimming cost V 4 bases and J 3 bases, with 15 bases left between them. Germline V gene sequence: CDR1 SNHLY, CDR2 FYNNEI. CDR3 DNA: TGTGCCAGCAGTGTGGCCCGCGCAGGATACTATGGCTACACCTTC. This translates into CASSVARAGYYGYTF.

V is TRBV11-2 and J is TRBJ2-6, with a weak D call TRBD2 (5 bases). This CDR3 has 18 amino acids. Trimming removed 3 bases at V and 0 bases at J, with 15 bases between. In germline, CDR1 is SGHAT, CDR2 FQNNGV. The CDR3 nucleotides read TGTGCCAGCAGCTTTAGGAGGCAGTTCCTCTCTGGGGCCAACGTCCTGACTTTC. Protein sequence: CASSFRRQFLSGANVLTF.

This clone showed up just a few times. The CDR3 region is CASSPPNRGLSDTQYF. In DNA form, the CDR3 reads TGTGCCAGCTCACCACCGAACAGGGGGCTGTCAGATACGCAGTATTTT. The V call is TRBV18, the J call TRBJ2-3, with 9 bases fitting TRBD1. Germline V lookup: CDR1 KGHSH, CDR2 LQKENI. J lost 4 bases, V lost 0 bases, and 5 bases had no gene match. The CDR3 is 16 residues long. Complete variable domain (other parts from reference TRBV18 and TRBJ2-3): NAGVMQNPRHLVRRRGQEARLRCSPMKGHSHVYWYRQLPEEGLKFMVYLQKENIIDESGMPKERFSAEFPKEGPSILRIQQVVRGDSAAYFCASSPPNRGLSDTQYFGPGTRLTVL.

The chain has TRBV30 and TRBJ2-4; TRBD1 matches at 7 bases. Per the germline V gene, CDR1 is GTSNPN and CDR2 is SVGIG (reference sequence). V shed 3 bases and J 9 bases; nucleotides not matched to a gene: 8. The CDR3 consists of 13 residues. CDR3 nucleotide sequence: TGTGCCTGGAGGATACAGGGGTCCCCCATTCAGTACTTC. Amino acid sequence: CAWRIQGSPIQYF.

This chain links TRBV5-4 with TRBJ2-7, with a weak D call TRBD1 (7 bases). The CDR3 consists of 15 residues. Trimming removed 3 bases at V and 1 base at J, with 14 bases between. CDR1 is SGHNT and CDR2 is YYREEE in the germline V gene (reference sequence). The CDR3 region is CASSSGAGGSYEQYF. The CDR3 DNA reads TGTGCCAGCAGCTCCGGGGCAGGGGGGTCCTACGAGCAGTACTTC.

In its sample, this clone was seen once. Germline is not matched at one junction end, which may reflect a read error. The gene calls are TRBV11-2 and TRBJ1-5, with no clear D. Germline V gives CDR1 SGHAT, CDR2 FQNNGV. The CDR3 contains 15 residues. The CDR3: CASSLETYSNQPQHF. CDR3 in DNA: TGTGCCAGCAGCCTAGAGACATATAGCAATCAGCCCCAGCATTTT. Full variable domain (missing parts from reference TRBV11-2 and TRBJ1-5): EAGVAQSPRYKIIEKRQSVAFWCNPISGHATLYWYQQILGQGPKLLIQFQNNGVVDDSQLPKDRFSAERLKGVDSTLKIQPAKLEDSAVYLCASSLETYSNQPQHFGDGTRLSIL.

The genes are TRBV2 and TRBJ2-3; TRBD1 matches 7 bases. The CDR3 length is 15 residues. Germline CDR1 and CDR2: SNHLY and FYNNEI. The trim removed 9 bases at V and 0 bases at J, leaving 9 bases unmatched. CDR3 region: CASRLQGPSTDTQYF. DNA for the CDR3: TGTGCCAGTCGATTACAGGGGCCGAGCACAGATACGCAGTATTTT.

This chain connects TRBV29-1 to TRBJ1-1; D is ambiguous. CDR1 and CDR2 from the germline V gene are SQVTM and ANQGSEA. Trimming left V 0 bases short and J 5 bases short, with 10 bases between. The CDR3 loop spans 13 amino acids. CDR3 residues: CSVEERVRTEAFF. The CDR3 coding sequence is TGCAGCGTTGAAGAGCGGGTGAGGACTGAAGCTTTCTTT.